The 3 T cell receptor beta chains below all came from one sample that was sequenced in a study of T-cell memory formation after mild COVID-19. TCRdb independently ran MiXCR on the 5' RACE reads; one entry per CDR3 protein. The repertoire holds fewer than 450,000 distinct CDR3 sequences, with 20% to 25% as singletons. Source material: PBMCs or a T cell subset sorted from them (not recorded which). Source of these receptors: an adult woman who had mild COVID-19 (a few samples of this study predate the infection). Cell type and time point are not known.

This clonotype occurred a few times. The CDR3 DNA is TGTGCCACCAGTGATTTGCACAGGGCGGTGGATGAAAAACTGTTTTTT. Translation gives CATSDLHRAVDEKLFF. V is TRBV24-1 and J is TRBJ1-4, with D possibly TRBD1 on 6 matching bases. V gave up 0 bases and J gave up 6 bases, with 13 bases separating them. Germline CDR1 is KGHDR and CDR2 is SFDVKD. The CDR3 totals 16 residues.

The chain couples TRBV10-3 to TRBJ2-7; D is perhaps TRBD1 (6 bases). CDR3 length: 14 residues. Per the germline V gene, CDR1 is ENHRY and CDR2 is SYGVKD. V lost 6 bases, J lost 3 bases, and 15 bases lay in between. The CDR3: CAISDGTGYYEQYF. The CDR3 bases are TGTGCCATCAGCGACGGAACAGGGTACTACGAGCAGTACTTC.

As DNA, the CDR3 is TGCGCCAGCAGTGATCGACAGGGTCGCGACGAGCAGTACTTC. Translated, it gives CASSDRQGRDEQYF. The chain links TRBV10-2 to TRBJ2-7; 7 positions agree with TRBD1. V lost 3 bases and J lost 5; bases outside the gene matches: 7. Per germline, CDR1 WSHSY and CDR2 SAAADI. This CDR3 spans 14 amino acids.